Below are 17 T cell receptor beta chains sequenced from a single sample in a study of OX40 agonist ivuxolimab in advanced cancers. The method was immunoSEQ multiplex PCR; TCRdb's version includes in-frame clones alone and lacks a portion of them. The repertoire includes about 60,000 clones, about 82% of them detected once, and around 1.9% sits in the top ten. The starting material was CD4+ or CD8+ T cells sorted from blood, obtained in a trial of the OX40 agonist ivuxolimab. These receptors came from an adult with an advanced solid tumor such as melanoma, head and neck, liver or kidney cancer.

This chain links TRBV5-4 with TRBJ2-1; 7 bases are shared with TRBD1. CDR1 is SGHNT, CDR2 YYREEE, per germline (reference sequence). This CDR3 has 15 residues. The trim removed 2 bases at V and 2 bases at J, leaving 4 bases unmatched. The CDR3 spells CASSFVQGAYNEQFF. In DNA, the CDR3 is TGTGCCAGCAGCTTTGTCCAGGGGGCCTACAATGAGCAGTTCTTC. The full variable domain, in which reference TRBV5-4 and TRBJ2-1 provide the parts outside the CDR3, is ETGVTQSPTHLIKTRGQQVTLRCSSQSGHNTVSWYQQALGQGPQFIFQYYREEENGRGNFPPRFSGLQFPNYSSELNVNALELDDSALYLCASSFVQGAYNEQFFGPGTRLTVL.

V and J are TRBV13 and TRBJ2-3; D unclear. Trimming stripped 5 bases from V and 1 base from J, with 13 bases between. This CDR3 has 15 residues. CDR1 and CDR2 from the germline V gene are PRHDT and FYEKMQ (reference sequence). DNA of the CDR3: TGTGCCAGCAGCCGCAGGACCGCCGGCACAGATACGCAGTATTTT. This sequence encodes CASSRRTAGTDTQYF.

The genes are TRBV27 and TRBJ2-1, with TRBD1 matching over 8 bases. The J segment lost 0 bases and the V segment lost 4 bases, leaving 5 bases of the junction unmatched. This CDR3 comprises 16 residues. The germline V gene encodes CDR1 MNHEY and CDR2 SMNVEV (reference sequence). The CDR3 region is CASSSDRGASYNEQFF. The DNA of the CDR3 is TGTGCCAGCAGTTCAGACAGGGGTGCCTCCTACAATGAGCAGTTCTTC.

The chain links TRBV5-1 to TRBJ1-1; the D gene is possibly TRBD1 (6 bases). The CDR3 totals 14 residues. CDR1 SGHRS and CDR2 YFSETQ come from the germline V gene. V gave up 4 bases and J gave up 4 bases, with 14 bases separating them. The CDR3 nucleotides are TGCGCCAGCAGCACACAGGGAGGGGGCACTGAAGCTTTCTTT. Translation: CASSTQGGGTEAFF.

Within the sample, this clone is medium-sized. The chain combines TRBV2 with TRBJ1-2; 8 nucleotides match TRBD1. This CDR3 has 14 residues. V was clipped by 7 bases and J by 7 bases; unmatched bases: 11. CDR1 and CDR2 from the germline V gene are SNHLY and FYNNEI. CDR3: CASTSTGDGAGYTF. The CDR3 coding sequence is TGTGCCAGCACCTCGACAGGGGACGGGGCTGGCTACACCTTC.

The chain recombines TRBV7-2 with TRBJ2-3; D perhaps matches TRBD2 (6 bases). Between the trimmed V and J ends, which lost 1 base and 4 bases, there was a span of 9 bases. The CDR3 contains 14 residues. Germline CDR1 and CDR2: SGHTA and FQGNSA. CDR3 DNA: TGTGCCAGCAGCTTAGATTCGGGGGCAGATACGCAGTATTTT. Translating it yields CASSLDSGADTQYF. Full variable domain (outside the CDR3, taken from reference TRBV7-2 and TRBJ2-3): GAGVSQSPSNKVTEKGKDVELRCDPISGHTALYWYRQSLGQGLEFLIYFQGNSAPDKSGLPSDRFSAERTGGSVSTLTIQRTQQEDSAVYLCASSLDSGADTQYFGPGTRLTVL.

This clone was counted only a few times. The chain couples TRBV5-4 to TRBJ2-5, with D possibly TRBD1 on 5 matching bases. The CDR3 length is 13 residues. The V and J ends lost 3 bases and 1 base respectively, with 7 bases between them. Germline assignment: CDR1 SGHNT and CDR2 YYREEE (reference sequence). In nucleotides, the CDR3 is TGTGCCAGCAGCTGGGGCGGCCAAGAGACCCAGTACTTC. It specifies CASSWGGQETQYF.

On this clone itself: Germline and junction disagree at one end, which may indicate a read error. The chain links TRBV29-1 to TRBJ2-3; no reliable D call. Per the germline V gene, CDR1 is SQVTM and CDR2 is ANQGSEA. The CDR3 contains 12 residues. DNA of the CDR3: TGCAGCATTGACGGTGGAACAGATACGCAGTATTTT. It translates to CSIDGGTDTQYF.

The rearrangement joins TRBV6-5 to TRBJ1-3; D is unresolved. Trimming pared 7 bases from V and 0 bases from J, leaving 4 bases between. Germline V gene sequence: CDR1 MNHEY, CDR2 SVGAGI. The CDR3 covers 12 residues. In nucleotides, the CDR3 is TGTGCCAGCACGGGCTCTGGAAACACCATATATTTT. This translates into CASTGSGNTIYF.

This chain joins TRBV7-9 and TRBJ2-3; TRBD1 agrees at 9 bases. The CDR3 is 14 residues long. Trimming removed 4 bases from V and 3 bases from J; junction bases left unmatched: 2. Per germline, CDR1 SEHNR and CDR2 FQNEAQ (reference sequence). The CDR3 region has the DNA TGTGCCAGCAGCTATGGACAGGGGACAGATACGCAGTATTTT. Amino acid sequence: CASSYGQGTDTQYF.

The V call is TRBV5-6, the J call TRBJ1-5, with D perhaps matching TRBD1 (6 bases). Deletions cut 4 bases from V and 0 bases from J, with 8 bases between. Per the germline V gene, CDR1 is SGHDT and CDR2 is YYEEEE. The CDR3 consists of 14 residues. The CDR3 loop reads CASSLQGSNQPQHF. CDR3 in DNA: TGTGCCAGCAGCCTACAGGGTAGCAATCAGCCCCAGCATTTT.

The CDR3 protein is CASGSGQGEQYV. In nucleotides, the CDR3 is TGTGCCAGTGGCTCGGGACAGGGCGAGCAGTACGTC. This sequence joins TRBV19 and TRBJ2-7; TRBD1 agrees at 9 bases. The CDR3 has 12 amino acids. CDR1 is LNHDA, CDR2 SQIVND, per germline (reference sequence). With V trimmed by 8 bases and J by 6 bases, 5 bases remained unmatched.

This chain connects TRBV7-2 to TRBJ2-1, with 11 bases identical to TRBD1. This CDR3 region has 16 residues. Germline CDR1 is SGHTA and CDR2 is FQGNSA. J gave up 6 bases and V 5 bases, and 9 bases lay outside the gene matches. CDR3 loop: CASSPHLGTGGNEQFF. The CDR3 region has the DNA TGTGCCAGCAGCCCCCATCTCGGGACAGGGGGCAATGAGCAGTTCTTC.

V and J are TRBV6-5 and TRBJ1-3; D is perhaps TRBD1 (6 bases). The V and J ends lost 2 bases and 8 bases respectively, with 13 bases between them. The CDR3 extends over 14 amino acids. CDR1 is MNHEY and CDR2 is SVGAGI in the germline V gene. The CDR3 DNA is TGTGCCAGCAGTTACAGGTCAGGGGAGGACACCATATATTTT. It encodes CASSYRSGEDTIYF.

J is TRBJ1-6 and V is TRBV2, with D perhaps TRBD1 (5 bases). The CDR3 sequence is 12 residues long. Trimming took 6 bases from V and 16 from J, leaving 16 bases between them. The germline CDR1 and CDR2 sequences are SNHLY and FYNNEI. CDR3 loop: CASSYDTSGLHF. In DNA, the CDR3 is TGTGCCAGCAGCTATGACACCTCAGGGCTCCACTTT.

Comments on this clone: The junction differs from germline at one of its ends, possibly a read error. This sample includes further DNA sequences coding for the same CDR3. This CDR3 reads CASSLGVNTEAFF. The CDR3 region has the DNA TGCGCCAGCAGTTTGGGCGTGAACACTGAAGCTTTCTTT. This rearrangement joins TRBV5-1 to TRBJ1-1; no firm D call. The length of the CDR3 is 13 residues. Germline V gene data show CDR1 as SGHRS and CDR2 as YFSETQ.

The chain has TRBV18 and TRBJ2-1; the D call may be TRBD1 or TRBD2 (5 bases each). Trimming took off 3 bases at V and 5 bases at J, with 20 bases between the two ends. The CDR3 length is 17 residues. Germline CDR1 is KGHSH and CDR2 is LQKENI. As DNA, the CDR3 is TGTGCCAGCTCACCCTCCTTAAGGGGAGTTGAAAACAATGAGCAGTTCTTC. This gives the protein CASSPSLRGVENNEQFF.